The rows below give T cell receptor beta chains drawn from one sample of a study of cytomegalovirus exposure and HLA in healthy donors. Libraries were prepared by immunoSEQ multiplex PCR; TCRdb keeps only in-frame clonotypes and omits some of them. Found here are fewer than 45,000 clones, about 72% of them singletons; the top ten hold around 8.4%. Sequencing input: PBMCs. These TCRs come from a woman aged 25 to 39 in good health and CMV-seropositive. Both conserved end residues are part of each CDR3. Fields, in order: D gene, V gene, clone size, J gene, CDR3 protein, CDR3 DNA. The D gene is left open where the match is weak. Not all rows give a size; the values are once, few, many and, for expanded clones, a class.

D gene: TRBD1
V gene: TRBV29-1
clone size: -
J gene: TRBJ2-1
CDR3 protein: CSVEGLTGGEQFF
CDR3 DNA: TGCAGCGTTGAAGGATTGACAGGGGGAGAGCAGTTCTTC

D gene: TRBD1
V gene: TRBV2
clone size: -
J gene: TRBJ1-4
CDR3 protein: CASSGTGNEKLFF
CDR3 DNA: TGTGCCAGCAGTGGGACAGGGAATGAAAAACTGTTTTTT

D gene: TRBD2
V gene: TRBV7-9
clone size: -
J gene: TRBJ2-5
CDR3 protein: CASSRLGGSQETQYF
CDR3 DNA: TGTGCCAGCAGCCGATTGGGGGGGAGCCAAGAGACCCAGTACTTC

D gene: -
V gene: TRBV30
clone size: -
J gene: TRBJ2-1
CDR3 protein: CAWSVQTYNEQFF
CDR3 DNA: TGTGCCTGGAGTGTACAAACATACAATGAGCAGTTCTTC

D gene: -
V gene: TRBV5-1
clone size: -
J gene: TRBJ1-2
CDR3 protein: CASSYLQANYGYTF
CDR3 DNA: TGCGCCAGCAGCTACTTACAGGCTAACTATGGCTACACCTTC

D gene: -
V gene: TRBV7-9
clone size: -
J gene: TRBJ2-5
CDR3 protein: CASSLGQTLARRQETQYF
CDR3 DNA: TGTGCCAGCAGCTTAGGACAGACCCTGGCCAGGCGCCAAGAGACCCAGTACTTC

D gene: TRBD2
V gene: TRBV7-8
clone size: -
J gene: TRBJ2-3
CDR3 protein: CASSPDLAGGGTDTQYF
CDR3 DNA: TGTGCCAGCAGCCCGGACCTAGCGGGGGGTGGCACAGATACGCAGTATTTT

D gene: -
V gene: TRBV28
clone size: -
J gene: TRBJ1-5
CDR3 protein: CASSSYSNQPQHF
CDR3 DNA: TGTGCCAGCAGTTCCTATAGCAATCAGCCCCAGCATTTT

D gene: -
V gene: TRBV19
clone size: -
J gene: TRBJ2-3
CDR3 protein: CASSNLQGDTQYF
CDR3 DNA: TGTGCCAGTAGTAATCTCCAGGGAGATACGCAGTATTTT

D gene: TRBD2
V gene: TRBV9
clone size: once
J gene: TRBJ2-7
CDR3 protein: CASSPLAGGGYEQYF
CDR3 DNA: TGTGCCAGCAGCCCATTAGCGGGAGGGGGCTACGAGCAGTACTTC

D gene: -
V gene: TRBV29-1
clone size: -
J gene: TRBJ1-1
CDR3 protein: CSVYQGGSMNTEAFF
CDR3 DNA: TGCAGCGTTTATCAGGGAGGGTCAATGAACACTGAAGCTTTCTTT

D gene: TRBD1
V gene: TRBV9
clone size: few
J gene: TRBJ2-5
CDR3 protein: CASSDGQGAGYGTQYF
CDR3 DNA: TGTGCCAGCAGCGATGGACAGGGGGCGGGTTACGGGACCCAGTACTTC

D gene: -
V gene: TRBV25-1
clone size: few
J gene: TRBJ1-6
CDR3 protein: CASQAGRNSPLHF
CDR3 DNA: TGTGCCAGCCAGGCAGGGCGAAATTCACCCCTCCACTTT

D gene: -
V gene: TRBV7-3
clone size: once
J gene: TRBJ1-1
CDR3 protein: CASSFVGDTEAFF
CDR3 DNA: TGTGCCAGCAGCTTCGTAGGGGACACTGAAGCTTTCTTT

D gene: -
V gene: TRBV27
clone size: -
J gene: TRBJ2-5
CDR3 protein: CASSWTGVKETQYF
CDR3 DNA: TGTGCCAGCAGTTGGACGGGGGTAAAAGAGACCCAGTACTTC

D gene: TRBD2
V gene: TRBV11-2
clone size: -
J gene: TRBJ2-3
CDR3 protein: CASSLVVLAGADTQYF
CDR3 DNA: TGTGCCAGCAGCTTAGTGGTCCTAGCGGGGGCAGATACGCAGTATTTT

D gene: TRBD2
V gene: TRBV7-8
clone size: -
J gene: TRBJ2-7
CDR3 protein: CASSTFTSGGTHEQYF
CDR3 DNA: TGTGCCAGCAGCACATTTACTAGCGGGGGGACCCACGAGCAGTACTTC

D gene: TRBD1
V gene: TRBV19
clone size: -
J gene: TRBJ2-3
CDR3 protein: CASSIGDSRTDTQYF
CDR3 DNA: TGTGCCAGTAGTATCGGGGACAGTCGCACAGATACGCAGTATTTT

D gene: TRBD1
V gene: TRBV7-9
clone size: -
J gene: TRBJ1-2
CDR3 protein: CASSLTGGYGYTF
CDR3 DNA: TGTGCCAGCAGCTTGACAGGGGGCTATGGCTACACCTTC

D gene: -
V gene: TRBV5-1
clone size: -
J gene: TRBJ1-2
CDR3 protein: CASSLGASGAYGYTF
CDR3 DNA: TGCGCCAGCAGCTTGGGTGCATCAGGGGCCTATGGCTACACCTTC

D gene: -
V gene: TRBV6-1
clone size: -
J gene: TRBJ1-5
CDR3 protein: CASSELGGTSNQPQHF
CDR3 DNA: TGTGCCAGCAGTGAACTGGGAGGGACCAGCAATCAGCCCCAGCATTTT

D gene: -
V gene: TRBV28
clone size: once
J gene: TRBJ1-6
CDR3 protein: CASSLVLGGGSSPLHF
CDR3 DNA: TGTGCCAGCAGTTTGGTACTGGGGGGGGGCAGTTCACCCCTCCACTTT